The entry below describes one TCR beta chain. The data originate from a study of blood T cell repertoires in COVID-19. Study at large: Acute and convalescent COVID-19 samples came from the United States, Italy and Spain. Sources were T cells, B-cell-depleted T cells, or PBMCs; the material itself was cDNA or gDNA.

Patients in Seattle were enrolled during active infection, then followed longitudinally. Authors' data handling: Amplification of reference gene primers was used by the study to estimate nucleated cell counts. TCRdb's copy holds only in-frame clones and misses some; the assay was immunoSEQ multiplex PCR. The V and J calls and clone size were taken over from that table, and D and trimming were inferred from the DNA. The repertoire includes 150,000 or so clones, 75% to 85% of them detected once, and 4.5% to 5% sits in the top ten. This TCR was recovered from a woman between 70 and 85 years old with COVID-19, enrolled during active disease. The sequencing input was peripheral blood.

CDR3 in amino acids: CASSELGGLAGYANTGELFF. CDR3 in DNA: TGTGCCAGCAGTGAACTTGGGGGACTAGCGGGGTACGCGAACACCGGGGAGCTGTTTTTT. The rearrangement joins TRBV6-1 to TRBJ2-2; 13 bases align to TRBD2. The CDR3 sequence is 20 residues long. V lost 2 bases to trimming and J lost 0 bases; unmatched junction nucleotides: 9. Germline-derived CDR1 and CDR2 are MNHNS and SASEGT.